The sequence of this TCR beta chain was determined in a study of blood T cell repertoires in COVID-19. Study as a whole: Researchers got acute and convalescent COVID-19 samples from the United States, Italy and Spain.

In its sample, this clone was seen once. Repertoires were generated with immunoSEQ multiplex PCR, while TCRdb's copy carries only in-frame clones and drops some. Here the sample spans about 200,000 clones, about 86% being singletons. Cohorts were based on clinical histories the participants reported. The origin of this receptor is a woman aged 40 to 49 with acute COVID-19. Sequenced sample: PBMCs or T cells enriched from blood (not recorded which).

The CDR3 DNA sequence: TGTGCCAGCAGCTACGACAGGGGTCCTAACTATGGCTACACCTTC. Its protein is CASSYDRGPNYGYTF. The chain has TRBV13 and TRBJ1-2, with 8 bases that match TRBD1. Germline V CDR1 and CDR2: PRHDT, FYEKMQ (reference sequence). This CDR3 contains 15 residues. Trimming at V came to 4 bases and at J to 0 bases, leaving 4 bases not matched to a gene.